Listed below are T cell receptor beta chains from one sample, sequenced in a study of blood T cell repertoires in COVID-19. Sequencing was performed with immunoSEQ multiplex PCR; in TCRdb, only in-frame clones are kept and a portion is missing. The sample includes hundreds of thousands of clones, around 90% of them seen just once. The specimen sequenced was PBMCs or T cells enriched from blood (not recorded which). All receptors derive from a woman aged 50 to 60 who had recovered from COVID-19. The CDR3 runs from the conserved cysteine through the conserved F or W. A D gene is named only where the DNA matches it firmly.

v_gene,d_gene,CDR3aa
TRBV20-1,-,CSARAIEAFF
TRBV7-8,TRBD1,CASRPIHRDRGRVGEKLFF
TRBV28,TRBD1,CASSPRTGISSYEQYF
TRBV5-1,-,CASSLDPGTDTQYF
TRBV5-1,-,CASSLGGTRLNTGELFF
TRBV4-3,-,CASSQDRESDLYGYTF
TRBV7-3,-,CASSLIPDNTEAFF
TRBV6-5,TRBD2,CASRLGTILAGELFF
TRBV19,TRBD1,CASSIEDRVYEQYF
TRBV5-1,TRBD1,CASSWGPGQGNQPQHF
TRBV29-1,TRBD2,CSVEKREGLEQYF
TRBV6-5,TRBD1,CASLQGRGSGNTIYF
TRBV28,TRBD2,CASTPPGLAGGPGDTQYF
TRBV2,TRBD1,CASTPGQLHYEQYF
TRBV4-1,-,CASSQPTENTEAFF
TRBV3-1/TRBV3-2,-,CASSLRVAKNIQYF
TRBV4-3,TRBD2,CASSSTERERTGELFF
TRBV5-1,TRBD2,CASSNGFGGNIQYF
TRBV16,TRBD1,CASSPGGRVNTEAFF
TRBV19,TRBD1,CASSRTGDRYYNEQFF
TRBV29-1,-,CSVGQNQPQHF
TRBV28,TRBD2,CASSLWREVTDTQYF
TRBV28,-,CASSLQKSNIQYF
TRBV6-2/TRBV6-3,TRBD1,CASSSGTGELNEQFF
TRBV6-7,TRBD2,CASREGLAGGRLYTGELFF
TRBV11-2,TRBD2,CASSFGLAGNEQFF
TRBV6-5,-,CASAGWGNQPQHF
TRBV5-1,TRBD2,CASSLKVGLAGIETQYF
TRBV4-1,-,CASSQTKSSGREQFF